This T cell receptor beta chain derives from a study of long-term antiretroviral therapy in people with HIV. The samples comprised roughly 1-11 million cryopreserved PBMC ahead of DNA extraction. With survey level as its setting, the immunoSEQ assay was v3.0. Generated by immunoSEQ multiplex PCR, the TCRdb table keeps only in-frame clones and is missing some. The sample has roughly 21,000 clones, less than 80% seen once. The CDR3 is 16 residues long. Germline assignment: CDR1 KGHSH and CDR2 LQKENI. The V gene end was trimmed by 0 bases and the J gene end by 2 bases; junction bases not matched to a gene: 7.

The sequence was obtained from a woman in her forties with HIV. The J gene is TRBJ2-7, the V gene TRBV18; 7 positions match TRBD1. The sequenced sample was unsorted PBMCs, obtained 4.1 years after starting antiretroviral therapy. The CDR3 loop reads CASSPPVTGRTYEQYF. The CDR3 nucleotides are TGTGCCAGCTCACCACCCGTGACAGGGCGCACCTACGAGCAGTACTTC.